This T cell receptor beta chain is from a study of T cell repertoires in cytomegalovirus infection. Study information: CMV epitopes in the study were HLA-C-restricted (recently identified) and HLA-B-restricted (well studied). Indications came from public TCR beta signatures; they pointed to CMV infection and to a matching HLA type.

TCRdb reprocessed the reads with MiXCR, giving one entry per CDR3 protein. This sample has under 450,000 distinct CDR3 sequences, with nearly 35% found just once. On this clonotype: Its cognate antigen is unknown.

Deletions cut 6 bases from V and 2 bases from J, with 10 bases between. This CDR3 is 13 amino acids long. The V gene's germline CDR1 is SEHNR and CDR2 FQNEAQ (reference sequence). The chain uses TRBV7-9 and TRBJ2-5; weak D call: TRBD2 (5 bases). Sequenced material: cultured PBMCs, taken from culture after CMV antigen stimulation. The sequence came from a human donor in good health (CMV status not recorded). Some clones in this sample may be carry-over from other donors' samples. The CDR3 DNA reads TGTGCCAGCAGAGCCCGGACTCAAGAGACCCAGTACTTC. Its protein product is CASRARTQETQYF.